This T cell receptor beta chain was obtained from a study of T cell responses to AZD1222 COVID-19 vaccine. V shed 7 bases and J shed 2 bases, with 15 bases lying between them. The germline gives CDR1 LGHDT, CDR2 YNNKEL (reference sequence). The CDR3 sequence is 15 residues long. Only in-frame clones appear in the TCRdb table, and some are missing; sequencing was by immunoSEQ multiplex PCR. This sample has 120,000 to 150,000 clones, with roughly 90% found just once. Material: peripheral blood, obtained 28 days after the second AZD1222 dose. This receptor was identified in an adult who received the AZD1222 COVID-19 vaccine. The V and J genes are TRBV3-1 (or the pseudogene TRBV3-2) and TRBJ1-3; D perhaps matches TRBD1 (5 bases). Here the CDR3 reads CASTRGGAAGNTIYF. The CDR3 DNA is TGTGCCAGCACCCGAGGAGGGGCGGCTGGAAACACCATATATTTT.